One and the same sample provided the 10 T cell receptor beta chains below, sequenced in a study of shared clonotypes between healthy human individuals (dated by TCRdb to about 2020). To prepare the library, the immunoSEQ multiplex PCR assay was applied. Drawn from immuneACCESS, this table holds only the in-frame rearrangements with V and J called that TCRdb kept. Clones are partly lost; checked studies trace under half to an unresolved V gene and leave the rest unexplained. The sample table lists approximately 720,000 clones, 72% of them with a count of one. The ten largest clones capture under 2% of the sample. Sequencing was done on a sample of memory CD4+ T cells sorted from blood. The label giving this sample's cell subset or site can be read as: CD45RA-negative fraction. Every receptor here comes from a woman younger than 45 in good health.

This chain uses TRBV11-2 with TRBJ2-4, with D perhaps given as TRBD1 or TRBD2 (6 bases each). The CDR3 consists of 14 residues. The germline CDR1 and CDR2 sequences are SGHAT and FQNNGV. V lost 7 bases and J 4 bases, leaving 14 bases between the germline ends. The DNA for the CDR3 is TGTGCCAGCATCGCGCTAGGGGGGAAAAACATTCAGTACTTC. Translated: CASIALGGKNIQYF.

This chain connects TRBV9 to TRBJ1-2; D is uncertain. This CDR3 is 12 amino acids long. V was shortened by 0 bases and J by 4 bases, with 4 bases between the two germline ends. From germline, CDR1 is SGDLS and CDR2 YYNGEE. The CDR3 spells CASSVDFYGYTF. Here the CDR3 DNA reads TGTGCCAGCAGCGTAGACTTCTATGGCTACACCTTC.

Here the CDR3 DNA reads TGTGCCAGCAGCTTAAGGGGCACAGGGGGCAGGAGCAATCAGCCCCAGCATTTT. Its translation is CASSLRGTGGRSNQPQHF. The chain has TRBV11-3 and TRBJ1-5, with TRBD1 matching over 9 bases. CDR1 and CDR2 from the germline V gene are SGHNT and YENEEA. The length of the CDR3 is 18 residues. J lost 1 base, V lost 2 bases, and 9 bases had no gene match.

This clone was observed a handful of times. This same CDR3 is encoded by further DNA sequences in the sample. As DNA, the CDR3 is TGTGCCAGCAGTTCGGGACAGGGTTGGAACACTGAAGCTTTCTTT. Translation: CASSSGQGWNTEAFF. The chain couples TRBV27 to TRBJ1-1, with 9 bases lining up with TRBD1. CDR1 is MNHEY and CDR2 is SMNVEV in the germline V gene (reference sequence). There are 15 residues in the CDR3. The ends lost 4 bases at V and 1 base at J; junction bases unmatched: 4.

V and J are TRBV4-1 and TRBJ2-7; 9 nucleotides match TRBD2. Losses at the gene ends were 0 bases for V and 3 bases for J; bases not matched to a gene: 6. The CDR3 runs to 16 residues. Germline values: CDR1 MGHRA, CDR2 YSYEKL. In nucleotides, the CDR3 is TGCGCCAGCAGCCAAGAGAAGGTAGCGGGAGTCTACGAGCAGTACTTC. The encoded protein is CASSQEKVAGVYEQYF.

This clone has more than one count but fewer than ten. The chain combines TRBV2 with TRBJ2-2; no firm D call. Trimming pared 2 bases from V and 6 bases from J, leaving 10 bases between. The CDR3 has 14 amino acids. Germline CDR1 and CDR2: SNHLY and FYNNEI. CDR3 DNA: TGTGCCAGCAGTGAAAATGGGGTCCCCGGGGAGCTGTTTTTT. Protein product: CASSENGVPGELFF.

The rearrangement joins TRBV10-3 to TRBJ1-5, with D possibly being TRBD1 (5 bases). This CDR3 has 15 residues. The germline CDR1 and CDR2 sequences are ENHRY and SYGVKD. With 2 bases removed from V and 7 bases from J, the gap between germline ends came to 15 bases. The CDR3 loop reads CAISEGAGREQPQHF. The CDR3, as DNA: TGTGCCATCAGTGAGGGTGCGGGCAGGGAACAGCCCCAGCATTTT.

The chain has TRBV19 and TRBJ1-3; D remains unclear. The CDR3 has 17 amino acids. The germline gives CDR1 LNHDA, CDR2 SQIVND (reference sequence). V lost 9 bases to trimming and J lost 0 bases, with 21 bases between them. The CDR3 reads CASQREGTDSSGNTIYF. As DNA, the CDR3 is TGTGCCAGCCAGCGGGAGGGAACGGATAGCTCTGGAAACACCATATATTTT.

The table lists this clone with a count of one. Other DNA sequences in this sample translate to the same CDR3. The chain joins TRBV5-1 to TRBJ1-1, with D possibly matching TRBD1 (5 bases). CDR1 SGHRS and CDR2 YFSETQ come from the germline V gene. V lost 4 bases to trimming and J lost 0 bases, with 10 bases between them. The CDR3 loop spans 14 amino acids. Written as DNA, the CDR3 is TGCGCCAGCAGCCTCCAGGGCGTGAACACTGAAGCTTTCTTT. It specifies CASSLQGVNTEAFF.

This clone was observed a few times. J is TRBJ2-5 and V is TRBV5-1; 9 positions agree with TRBD1. J was trimmed by 4 bases and V by 3 bases; bases with no gene match: 4. In germline, CDR1 is SGHRS, CDR2 YFSETQ. There are 14 residues in the CDR3. Here the CDR3 reads CASSSQGARETQYF. Here the CDR3 DNA reads TGCGCCAGCAGCTCACAGGGGGCCCGAGAGACCCAGTACTTC.